The 23 T cell receptor beta chains in this list originate from one sample, sequenced in a study of siplizumab effects on memory and regulatory T cells. Sequenced by immunoSEQ multiplex PCR; TCRdb stores in-frame clones only, minus some. The table has approximately 68,000 clones, 91% seen once. The sequencing input was CD8+ T cells sorted from blood. The source of these receptors is a human donor in good health.

The V call is TRBV27, the J call TRBJ2-3; a weak D match, TRBD2 (6 bases). Germline CDR1 reads MNHEY; CDR2 reads SMNVEV (reference sequence). The V end lost 8 bases, the J end lost 3 bases, and 15 bases lay between the germline ends. The CDR3 runs to 14 residues. In nucleotides, the CDR3 is TGTGCCAGCTGGCGGGATGGCGCGACAGATACGCAGTATTTT. This codes for CASWRDGATDTQYF.

The genes are TRBV2 and TRBJ2-1; D is unresolved. The CDR3 runs 16 residues. V was pared by 1 base and J by 6 bases, with 16 bases between. Germline CDR1 SNHLY, CDR2 FYNNEI. CDR3 sequence: CASSEGGLGPRNEQFF. CDR3 coding DNA: TGTGCCAGCAGTGAAGGCGGTTTAGGGCCTCGCAATGAGCAGTTCTTC.

This clone came up once. The chain uses TRBV9 and TRBJ2-1, with 9 bases matching TRBD2. The CDR3 contains 17 residues. The junction had 17 bases not matched to a gene; V was cut back by 4 bases and J by 9 bases. Germline values: CDR1 SGDLS, CDR2 YYNGEE. The DNA of the CDR3 is TGTGCCAGCAGCCTCTTCTGGGGACTAGCTGAAAGCGGTGAGCAGTTCTTC. Amino acid sequence: CASSLFWGLAESGEQFF. The whole variable domain, filled in from reference TRBV9 and TRBJ2-1, reads DSGVTQTPKHLITATGQRVTLRCSPRSGDLSVYWYQQSLDQGLQFLIQYYNGEERAKGNILERFSAQQFPDLHSELNLSSLELGDSALYFCASSLFWGLAESGEQFFGPGTRLTVL.

This clone was observed a single time. The chain joins TRBV7-2 to TRBJ2-1; TRBD2 matches at 12 bases. CDR3 size: 18 residues. J was trimmed by 0 bases and V by 5 bases; bases with no gene match: 8. From germline, CDR1 is SGHTA and CDR2 FQGNSA. CDR3 protein: CASSPGLAGWSSYNEQFF. The CDR3 DNA sequence: TGTGCCAGCAGCCCGGGACTAGCGGGTTGGAGCTCCTACAATGAGCAGTTCTTC.

CDR3 coding DNA: TGTGCCAGCAGTGGGACTAGCGGGACCACCTACAATGAGCAGTTCTTC. This codes for CASSGTSGTTYNEQFF. J is TRBJ2-1 and V is TRBV13; 13 nucleotides align to TRBD2. The J segment lost 2 bases and the V segment lost 6 bases, leaving 4 bases of the junction unmatched. This CDR3 is built from 16 residues. Looked up from germline, CDR1 is PRHDT and CDR2 is FYEKMQ (reference sequence).

The chain joins TRBV19 to TRBJ2-1; a possible D gene is TRBD2 (7 bases). CDR3 length: 14 amino acids. CDR1 and CDR2 (germline): LNHDA, SQIVND (reference sequence). The ends were cut back, 4 bases at V and 2 bases at J, with 9 bases in the middle. This CDR3 is CASSSGGTYNEQFF. CDR3 nucleotide sequence: TGTGCCAGTAGTAGCGGGGGCACCTACAATGAGCAGTTCTTC.

The V and J genes are TRBV4-1 and TRBJ1-2; no reliable D call. Trimming took off 0 bases at V and 3 bases at J, with 11 bases between the two ends. In germline, CDR1 is MGHRA, CDR2 YSYEKL. CDR3 length: 15 amino acids. The CDR3 DNA reads as TGCGCCAGCAGCCAAGACAACACTGCCTACTATGGCTACACCTTC. Protein: CASSQDNTAYYGYTF.

This chain connects TRBV6-6 to TRBJ2-7; the match to TRBD2 covers 12 bases. The CDR3 is 16 amino acids. Trimming cost V 0 bases and J 2 bases; bases outside gene matches: 2. CDR1 and CDR2 from the germline V gene are MNHNY and SVGAGI (reference sequence). In nucleotides, the CDR3 is TGTGCCAGCAGTTACTCGACTAGCGGGGGCACCTACGAGCAGTACTTC. Translating it yields CASSYSTSGGTYEQYF.

This chain uses TRBV6-1 with TRBJ2-3; 8 bases are shared with TRBD1. The germline gives CDR1 MNHNS, CDR2 SASEGT. J lost 2 bases, V lost 4 bases, and 5 bases had no gene match. There are 15 residues in the CDR3. As DNA, the CDR3 is TGTGCCAGCAGTGGAACAGGGGGATTCACAGATACGCAGTATTTT. Residues: CASSGTGGFTDTQYF.

This chain links TRBV5-3 with TRBJ2-4, with 7 positions matching TRBD2. TRBV5-3 is annotated as an ORF whose role is uncertain. The CDR3 spans 14 residues. Trimming cost V 10 bases and J 0 bases; bases outside gene matches: 7. The CDR3 DNA reads TGTGCCTTGCGGGGGTTAAGAGCCAAAAACATTCAGTACTTC. Its translation: CALRGLRAKNIQYF.

The V call is TRBV6-5, the J call TRBJ1-1, with a tentative D call TRBD1 (5 bases). Germline loops: CDR1 MNHEY, CDR2 SVGAGI. Trimming removed 6 bases from V and 4 bases from J, with 15 bases in between. The CDR3 is 14 amino acids. CDR3 region: CASSPGPGGTEAFF. CDR3 nucleotide sequence: TGTGCCAGCAGCCCGGGTCCCGGGGGCACTGAAGCTTTCTTT.

This chain connects TRBV7-8 to TRBJ1-3; perhaps TRBD1 as D (6 bases). Trimming shortened V by 5 bases and J by 4 bases, and 18 bases separated the two germline ends. There are 16 residues in the CDR3. In germline, CDR1 is SGHVS, CDR2 FQNEAQ. Here the CDR3 reads CASSPRQAWAGNTIYF. DNA for the CDR3: TGTGCCAGCAGCCCCAGACAGGCTTGGGCGGGAAACACCATATATTTT.

The chain employs TRBV4-2 and TRBJ2-3; TRBD1 is a possible D gene (8 bases). Germline V gene data show CDR1 as LGHNA and CDR2 as YNFKEQ. Trimming removed 6 bases from V and 2 bases from J, with 15 bases in between. The CDR3 contains 15 residues. The CDR3 here is CASRHRGRDTDTQYF. The CDR3 DNA reads TGTGCCAGCAGGCACAGGGGGAGGGACACAGATACGCAGTATTTT.

The V gene is TRBV19, the J gene TRBJ1-5, with 11 bases lining up with TRBD1. With V trimmed by 7 bases and J by 7 bases, 12 bases remained unmatched. This CDR3 has 16 residues. CDR1 is LNHDA and CDR2 is SQIVND in the germline V gene (reference sequence). The CDR3 reads CASTTGQGDIWQPQHF. The CDR3 bases are TGTGCCAGTACCACGGGACAGGGGGATATTTGGCAGCCCCAGCATTTT.

The sample holds one count of this clone. CDR3 bases: TGTGCCAGCAGCTTTTCGACGGATGGCTACACCTTC. Translated: CASSFSTDGYTF. V usage is TRBV5-4 and J usage is TRBJ1-2; D is unresolved. Germline V gene sequence: CDR1 SGHNT, CDR2 YYREEE (reference sequence). V lost 2 bases, J lost 6 bases, and 8 bases lay in between. The CDR3 spans 12 residues.

The V call is TRBV7-9, the J call TRBJ1-1; 11 bases align to TRBD1. From germline, CDR1 is SEHNR and CDR2 FQNEAQ (reference sequence). Trimming took 2 bases from V and 7 from J; bases not matched to a gene: 3. This CDR3 contains 14 residues. The CDR3 DNA reads as TGTGCCAGCAGCTTAATGGGGACAGGGGGTGAAGCTTTCTTT. Residues: CASSLMGTGGEAFF.

To note about this clone: The junction does not match germline at one end; this may be a read error. The rearrangement links TRBV6-6 to TRBJ2-7, with a tentative D call TRBD2 (6 bases). The germline V gene encodes CDR1 MNHNY and CDR2 SVGAGI (reference sequence). The CDR3 loop spans 13 amino acids. CDR3 sequence: CAGSYSYGSEQYF. The DNA for the CDR3 is TGTGCCGGCAGTTACTCGTACGGGAGCGAGCAGTACTTC.

The chain is built from TRBV7-9 and TRBJ1-1; D gene uncertain. CDR3 length: 16 residues. From germline, CDR1 is SEHNR and CDR2 FQNEAQ (reference sequence). V shed 1 base and J shed 5 bases, with 17 bases lying between them. This chain's CDR3 is CASSLEGRQDGTEAFF. The CDR3 bases are TGTGCCAGCAGCTTAGAAGGGCGGCAGGATGGGACTGAAGCTTTCTTT. Based on the CDR3 plus reference TRBV7-9 and TRBJ1-1, the full variable domain is DTGVSQNPRHKITKRGQNVTFRCDPISEHNRLYWYRQTLGQGPEFLTYFQNEAQLEKSRLLSDRFSAERPKGSFSTLEIQRTEQGDSAMYLCASSLEGRQDGTEAFFGQGTRLTVV.

The gene calls are TRBV27 and TRBJ2-7, with TRBD1 matching over 8 bases. CDR1 and CDR2 from the germline V gene are MNHEY and SMNVEV (reference sequence). This CDR3 has 14 residues. V shed 4 bases and J 4 bases; nucleotides not matched to a gene: 6. CDR3 nucleotide sequence: TGTGCCAGCAGTTGGACAGGGACCGGGTACGAGCAGTACTTC. Translated: CASSWTGTGYEQYF.

This clone was recorded only once. The genes are TRBV11-3 and TRBJ2-2; D is uncertain. V was shortened by 5 bases and J by 4 bases, with 5 bases between the two germline ends. The germline V gene encodes CDR1 SGHNT and CDR2 YENEEA. This CDR3 is built from 12 residues. The DNA for the CDR3 is TGTGCCAGCAGCCCCTCCACCGGGGAGCTGTTTTTT. This encodes CASSPSTGELFF.

The chain has TRBV5-5 and TRBJ1-4, with a weak D call TRBD1 (5 bases). Germline CDR1 SGHKS, CDR2 YYEKEE (reference sequence). This CDR3 is built from 15 residues. Trimming removed 1 base at V and 4 bases at J, with 11 bases between. This CDR3 is CASSLTDSRNEKLFF. CDR3 in DNA: TGTGCCAGCAGCTTGACTGACAGTCGTAATGAAAAACTGTTTTTT.

The chain links TRBV9 to TRBJ1-1; tentative D call: TRBD1 (6 bases). The CDR3 runs to 15 residues. Germline CDR1 reads SGDLS; CDR2 reads YYNGEE. Trimming removed 4 bases from V and 0 bases from J, with 13 bases in between. The CDR3 DNA is TGTGCCAGCAGCCCCCCGGGGGCCATGAACACTGAAGCTTTCTTT. Protein product: CASSPPGAMNTEAFF.

This chain links TRBV7-2 with TRBJ2-5; 11 positions agree with TRBD2. With V trimmed by 5 bases and J by 5 bases, 7 bases remained unmatched. The CDR3 sequence is 15 residues long. Germline CDR1 and CDR2: SGHTA and FQGNSA. CDR3 protein: CASSVTSGSSETQYF. The CDR3, as DNA: TGTGCCAGCAGCGTAACTAGCGGGAGTTCTGAGACCCAGTACTTC. Together with reference TRBV7-2 and TRBJ2-5, the CDR3 gives the full variable domain: GAGVSQSPSNKVTEKGKDVELRCDPISGHTALYWYRQSLGQGLEFLIYFQGNSAPDKSGLPSDRFSAERTGGSVSTLTIQRTQQEDSAVYLCASSVTSGSSETQYFGPGTRLLVL.